This T cell receptor beta chain was identified during a study of cytomegalovirus exposure and HLA in healthy donors. About the study: Earlier, approximately 180 million T cells were analyzed, and 117 million unique TCR beta sequences were found among them.

Germline CDR1 reads MNHNY; CDR2 reads SVGAGI (reference sequence). Trimming stripped 4 bases from V and 3 bases from J, with 6 bases between. This CDR3 contains 12 residues. Points on this clone: Its antigen is unknown.

Findings and caveats of the study: Being productive about 87% or about 30% of the time was typical of most TCR beta V segments in an earlier analysis. Some TCR beta chains (roughly 150 of them) were listed as cytomegalovirus-associated. The dataset shows that most TCR sequences were rare, while some public TCRs occurred in many donors.

Both 60 Vbeta primers and 13 Jbeta primers went into the PCR. Clones were read by immunoSEQ multiplex PCR, and TCRdb kept only the in-frame ones, dropping some. The sample table includes 150,000 or so clones. Sequencing was done on a sample of PBMCs. The receptor was derived from a woman between 50 and 59 years old in good health and CMV-seronegative. The rearrangement uses TRBV6-6 and TRBJ1-2; D is unresolved. This CDR3 is CASSSEDYGYTF. For the CDR3, the DNA is TGTGCCAGCAGTTCCGAGGACTATGGCTACACCTTC.